The TCR beta chain under discussion was sequenced for a study of blood T cell repertoires in COVID-19. Looking at the study overall: T cells, B-cell-depleted T cells, or PBMCs provided the cDNA or gDNA that served as material.

Method: immunoSEQ multiplex PCR; TCRdb's copy keeps in-frame clones and lacks some. The sample consists of around 200,000 clones, approximately 83% of them appearing once. Germline loops: CDR1 SGHTA, CDR2 FQGNSA. This CDR3 has 14 residues. V gave up 5 bases and J gave up 1 base, with 11 bases separating them. The material sequenced was peripheral blood. The V call is TRBV7-2, the J call TRBJ1-2; the D gene is possibly TRBD1 (6 bases). This TCR was sampled from a woman aged 40 to 49 with active or convalescent COVID-19. Written as DNA, the CDR3 is TGTGCCAGCAGCGTAATACAGGGTAACTATGGCTACACCTTC. Amino acid sequence: CASSVIQGNYGYTF.